Given below is one T cell receptor (beta chain) in context. This sample is drawn from a study of OX40 agonist ivuxolimab in advanced cancers. Across the study: Patients with prior anti-PD-1, anti-PD-L1 or anti-CTLA-4 therapy were eligible; 40% to 45% had some.

V was pared by 4 bases and J by 5 bases, with 11 bases between. Germline V gives CDR1 SNHLY, CDR2 FYNNEI. This CDR3 is built from 14 residues. The assay was immunoSEQ multiplex PCR, and TCRdb's table has in-frame clones only and misses some. The sample has fewer than 100,000 clones; about 86% are singletons. The sample here was CD4+ or CD8+ T cells sorted from blood, taken in a trial of the OX40 agonist ivuxolimab. The TCR originated in an adult with an advanced solid tumor such as melanoma, head and neck, liver or kidney cancer. The J gene is TRBJ2-2, the V gene TRBV2; no reliable D call. CDR3 region: CASSGFGQTGELFF. CDR3 DNA: TGTGCCAGCAGTGGGTTTGGCCAGACCGGGGAGCTGTTTTTT.